The rows below give T cell receptor beta chains drawn from one sample of a study of shared T cell receptors in the human thymus. Produced via immunoSEQ multiplex PCR; TCRdb's table is partial and in-frame only. The sample records some 700,000 clones, around 89% being singletons. This sample was shared with a second study, whose subject was human thymus T cells.

Sample: thymocytes. Receptors were obtained from a boy in the first two years of life with a congenital heart defect. Both conserved end residues are part of each CDR3. The D gene is left open where the match is weak. Clone sizes are given selectively: once, few, many, or a class where the clone is expanded.

J gene	clone size	D gene	V gene	CDR3 protein	CDR3 DNA
TRBJ2-7	.	TRBD2	TRBV6-5	CASSYRAGGANEQYF	TGTGCCAGCAGTTACAGAGCGGGAGGTGCAAACGAGCAGTACTTC
TRBJ2-7	.	TRBD2	TRBV9	CASSVATGGRNEQYF	TGTGCCAGCAGCGTAGCTACGGGGGGGAGGAACGAGCAGTACTTC
TRBJ1-2	.	.	TRBV4-1	CASSQERTARGYTF	TGCGCCAGCAGCCAAGAGAGGACAGCCAGGGGCTACACCTTC
TRBJ2-1	.	TRBD2	TRBV27	CASRTGTSGRFSYNEQFF	TGTGCCAGCAGAACCGGGACTAGCGGCCGTTTCTCCTACAATGAGCAGTTCTTC
TRBJ2-1	.	.	TRBV5-6	CASSLVGHNEQFF	TGTGCCAGCAGCTTGGTTGGGCACAATGAGCAGTTCTTC
TRBJ2-3	.	TRBD2	TRBV7-9	CASSLGTSGSTDTQYF	TGTGCCAGCAGCCTCGGGACTAGCGGGAGTACAGATACGCAGTATTTT
TRBJ2-7	.	TRBD1	TRBV7-2	CASSFSDRVEYEQYF	TGTGCCAGCAGCTTTTCCGACAGGGTGGAATACGAGCAGTACTTC
TRBJ1-5	.	.	TRBV30	CAWSVHGDSNQPQHF	TGTGCCTGGAGTGTACACGGGGATAGCAATCAGCCCCAGCATTTT
TRBJ2-7	.	TRBD2	TRBV5-5	CASSFPTSGRSYEQYF	TGTGCCAGCAGCTTCCCCACTAGCGGGAGGTCCTACGAGCAGTACTTC
TRBJ2-7	once	TRBD2	TRBV5-1	CASSAGLAGSWGEQYF	TGCGCCAGCAGCGCCGGACTAGCGGGGTCCTGGGGAGAGCAGTACTTC
TRBJ2-7	.	.	TRBV5-1	CASSLDYYEQYF	TGCGCCAGCAGCTTGGACTACTACGAGCAGTACTTC
TRBJ2-7	few	.	TRBV28	CASTYPRSGEQYF	TGTGCCAGCACCTATCCCCGGAGTGGCGAGCAGTACTTC
TRBJ2-7	.	.	TRBV11-3	CASSSSGTSYEQYF	TGTGCCAGCAGCTCATCCGGGACTTCCTACGAGCAGTACTTC
TRBJ2-5	.	TRBD1	TRBV7-6	CASSLIGRGQGQETQYF	TGTGCCAGCAGCTTAATAGGAAGGGGGCAGGGACAAGAGACCCAGTACTTC
TRBJ2-7	.	.	TRBV5-6	CASSLAQPNYEQYF	TGTGCCAGCAGCTTGGCCCAACCTAACTACGAGCAGTACTTC
TRBJ2-7	.	TRBD2	TRBV28	CASSRSGRHYVQYF	TGTGCCAGCAGTCGTAGCGGGAGGCACTACGTGCAGTACTTC
TRBJ2-3	.	TRBD2	TRBV6-6	CASRGVPDTQYF	TGTGCCTCCCGGGGGGTCCCAGATACGCAGTATTTT
TRBJ2-5	once	TRBD1	TRBV28	CASSWWGSGQAQETQYF	TGTGCCAGCAGTTGGTGGGGGTCAGGACAGGCCCAAGAGACCCAGTACTTC
TRBJ1-6	.	.	TRBV27	CASSPRKRRNSPLHF	TGTGCCAGCAGTCCTAGAAAAAGGCGGAATTCACCCCTCCACTTT
TRBJ2-5	.	.	TRBV7-8	CASSLGAVGETQYF	TGTGCCAGCAGCTTAGGAGCGGTCGGGGAGACCCAGTACTTC
TRBJ2-5	.	TRBD2	TRBV19	CASNKREGRRETQYF	TGTGCCAGTAATAAGCGGGAGGGCCGTCGGGAGACCCAGTACTTC
TRBJ2-7	.	TRBD2	TRBV4-3	CASSPAGRGYEQYF	TGCGCCAGCAGCCCGGCCGGGAGGGGGTACGAGCAGTACTTC
TRBJ2-1	.	.	TRBV4-3	CASSHTTSQFEQFF	TGCGCCAGCAGCCACACTACATCCCAGTTTGAGCAGTTCTTC
TRBJ1-1	.	TRBD1	TRBV15	CATSSLPDRGEAFF	TGTGCCACCAGCAGCCTCCCCGACAGGGGGGAAGCTTTCTTT
TRBJ2-2	.	TRBD1	TRBV9	CASSVVGTGGTTGELFF	TGTGCCAGCAGCGTAGTGGGGACAGGGGGCACCACCGGGGAGCTGTTTTTT
TRBJ2-7	.	TRBD1	TRBV5-1	CASSLGQGVPSEQYF	TGCGCCAGCAGCTTGGGGCAGGGGGTCCCATCCGAGCAGTACTTC
TRBJ2-1	.	.	TRBV7-9	CASSLAHEDNEQFF	TGTGCCAGCAGCTTAGCTCACGAGGACAATGAGCAGTTCTTC
TRBJ2-2	.	TRBD2	TRBV7-9	CASSFAGTSGRANTGELFF	TGTGCCAGCAGCTTCGCCGGGACTAGCGGGAGGGCGAACACCGGGGAGCTGTTTTTT
TRBJ2-6	few	TRBD1	TRBV2	CASRVPGQGSTGANVLTF	TGTGCCAGCAGGGTTCCGGGACAGGGGTCGACTGGGGCCAACGTCCTGACTTTC
TRBJ2-7	.	TRBD2	TRBV5-6	CASSTTSGEAYEQYF	TGTGCCAGCAGCACGACTAGCGGAGAGGCCTACGAGCAGTACTTC
TRBJ2-7	.	TRBD2	TRBV28	CASSLRDLGGRALAYEQYF	TGTGCCAGCAGTTTAAGGGACCTGGGCGGGAGGGCCTTAGCCTACGAGCAGTACTTC
TRBJ1-1	.	TRBD1	TRBV30	CAWGKGGQGITEAFF	TGTGCCTGGGGGAAGGGGGGACAGGGGATCACTGAAGCTTTCTTT
TRBJ2-1	.	TRBD2	TRBV7-3	CASSSRLAGYNEQFF	TGTGCCAGCAGCTCCCGACTAGCGGGGTACAATGAGCAGTTCTTC
TRBJ2-5	.	TRBD2	TRBV29-1	CSVEVPGLAVQETQYF	TGCAGCGTTGAAGTTCCGGGACTAGCGGTCCAAGAGACCCAGTACTTC
TRBJ2-5	once	TRBD1	TRBV29-1	CSVAGTGEETQYF	TGCAGCGTCGCCGGGACAGGGGAAGAGACCCAGTACTTC
TRBJ2-7	.	.	TRBV7-2	CASSPGHLNYEQYF	TGTGCCAGCAGTCCGGGACACCTGAACTACGAGCAGTACTTC
TRBJ2-3	.	TRBD1	TRBV19	CASSTKQKDRGRGDTQYF	TGTGCCAGTAGTACGAAACAAAAAGACAGGGGGCGTGGGGATACGCAGTATTTT
TRBJ2-7	.	TRBD2	TRBV6-5	CASIISGRGLDEQYF	TGTGCCAGCATTATTAGCGGGAGGGGCCTAGACGAGCAGTACTTC
TRBJ1-1	.	.	TRBV29-1	CSVGSNGGTEAFF	TGCAGCGTTGGGTCAAACGGGGGCACTGAAGCTTTCTTT
TRBJ2-7	.	TRBD2	TRBV29-1	CSVAGGGASSSYEQYF	TGCAGCGTTGCGGGAGGGGGGGCCTCCAGCTCCTACGAGCAGTACTTC
TRBJ2-7	.	.	TRBV27	CASSARGAGAQTRDEQYF	TGTGCCAGCAGCGCCCGGGGGGCGGGGGCGCAAACGCGTGACGAGCAGTACTTC
TRBJ1-2	once	TRBD1	TRBV5-1	CASSFGTGGANYGYTF	TGCGCCAGCAGCTTCGGGACAGGGGGTGCTAACTATGGCTACACCTTC
TRBJ2-3	.	.	TRBV10-2	CASSVGVGARDTQYF	TGCGCCAGCAGTGTGGGAGTCGGAGCAAGAGATACGCAGTATTTT
TRBJ2-1	.	TRBD2	TRBV4-3	CASSPGTSGSRGPPEQFF	TGCGCCAGCAGCCCCGGGACTAGCGGGAGTAGAGGCCCTCCTGAGCAGTTCTTC
TRBJ1-4	few	TRBD1	TRBV6-1	CASSAETGGTNEKLFF	TGTGCCAGCAGTGCCGAAACAGGGGGCACTAATGAAAAACTGTTTTTT